This TCR beta chain was retrieved from a study of shared clonotypes between healthy human individuals. V lost 4 bases, J lost 5 bases, and 7 bases stayed unmatched. Germline-derived CDR1 and CDR2 are MDHEN and SYDVKM. The CDR3 loop spans 15 amino acids. Some clones are missing from TCRdb's copy, which holds only in-frame ones; the method was immunoSEQ multiplex PCR. This sample has about 660,000 clones; around two thirds occur once, and the top ten carry more than 1.5%. V is TRBV28 and J is TRBJ2-5, with 10 positions matching TRBD2. Sequenced material: memory CD4+ T cells sorted from blood. Subset specified: CD45RA-negative fraction. The clonotype comes from a woman aged 25 to 39 in good health. This CDR3 is CASSSPAGGVETQYF. The CDR3 coding sequence is TGTGCCAGCAGTTCGCCAGCGGGAGGGGTGGAGACCCAGTACTTC.